This entry features one T cell receptor (beta chain) sequence. Each of the donors was a healthy bone marrow donor. This record belongs to a study of cytomegalovirus exposure and HLA in healthy donors. The wider study: There were about 85 million unique TCRs (from HLA-typed donors) in an early data release. Of all 400 or so donors who were genotyped, 81% belonged to the Caucasian-associated ancestry cluster.

Amplification used 60 Vbeta primers and 13 Jbeta primers. The data were produced by immunoSEQ multiplex PCR, yet TCRdb's version contains in-frame clones alone and is incomplete. Here the sample spans some 130,000 clones, 79% being singletons. The junction had 10 bases not matched to a gene; V was cut back by 0 bases and J by 11 bases. CDR3 length equals 15 residues. From germline, CDR1 is SGHRS and CDR2 YFSETQ. This chain links TRBV5-1 with TRBJ2-7, with 11 bases fitting TRBD2. Source material: PBMCs. The clonotype was recovered from a man aged 35 to 55 in good health and CMV-seropositive. CDR3 nucleotides: TGCGCCAGCAGCTTGGTTAGCGGGAGGGCCGCGGTCGAGTACTTC. Its protein is CASSLVSGRAAVEYF.